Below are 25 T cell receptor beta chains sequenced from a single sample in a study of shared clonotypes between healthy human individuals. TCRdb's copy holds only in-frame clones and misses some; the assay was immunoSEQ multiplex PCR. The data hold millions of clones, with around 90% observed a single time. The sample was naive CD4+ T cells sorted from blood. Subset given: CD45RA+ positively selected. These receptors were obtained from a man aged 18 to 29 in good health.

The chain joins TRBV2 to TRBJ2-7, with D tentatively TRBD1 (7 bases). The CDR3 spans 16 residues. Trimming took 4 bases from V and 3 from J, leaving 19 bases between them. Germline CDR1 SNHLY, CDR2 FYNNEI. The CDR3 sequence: CASSGRGGTDYYEQYF. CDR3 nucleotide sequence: TGTGCCAGCAGTGGTAGAGGGGGGACAGATTACTACGAGCAGTACTTC.

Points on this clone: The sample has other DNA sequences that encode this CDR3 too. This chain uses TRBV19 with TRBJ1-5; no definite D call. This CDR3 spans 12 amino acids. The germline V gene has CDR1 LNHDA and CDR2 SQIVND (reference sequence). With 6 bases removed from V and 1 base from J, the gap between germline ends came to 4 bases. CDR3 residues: CASSKSNQPQHF. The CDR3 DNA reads TGTGCCAGTAGCAAGAGCAATCAGCCCCAGCATTTT.

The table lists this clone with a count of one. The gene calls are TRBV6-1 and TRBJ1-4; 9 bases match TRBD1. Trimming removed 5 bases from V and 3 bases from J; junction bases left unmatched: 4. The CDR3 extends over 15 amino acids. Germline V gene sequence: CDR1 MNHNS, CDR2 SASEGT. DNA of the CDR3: TGTGCCAGCAGTTTACAGGGGGCGGCTAATGAAAAACTGTTTTTT. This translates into CASSLQGAANEKLFF.

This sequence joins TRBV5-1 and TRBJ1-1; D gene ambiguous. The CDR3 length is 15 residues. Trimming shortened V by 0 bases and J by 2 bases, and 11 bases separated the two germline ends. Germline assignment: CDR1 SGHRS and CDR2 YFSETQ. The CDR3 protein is CASSLAVADNTEAFF. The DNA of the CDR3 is TGCGCCAGCAGCTTGGCCGTGGCGGATAACACTGAAGCTTTCTTT.

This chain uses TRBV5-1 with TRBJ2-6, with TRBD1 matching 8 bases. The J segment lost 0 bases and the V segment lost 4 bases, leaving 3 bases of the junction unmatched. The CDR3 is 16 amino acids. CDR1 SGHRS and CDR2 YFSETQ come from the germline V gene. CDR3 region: CASSVTGVSGANVLTF. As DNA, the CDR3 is TGCGCCAGCAGCGTGACAGGGGTCTCTGGGGCCAACGTCCTGACTTTC.

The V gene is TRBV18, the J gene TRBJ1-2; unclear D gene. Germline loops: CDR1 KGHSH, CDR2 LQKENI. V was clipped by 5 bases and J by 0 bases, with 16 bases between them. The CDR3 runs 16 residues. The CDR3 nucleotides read TGTGCCAGCTCATGGACCGACGAGCCCACTAACTATGGCTACACCTTC. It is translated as CASSWTDEPTNYGYTF.

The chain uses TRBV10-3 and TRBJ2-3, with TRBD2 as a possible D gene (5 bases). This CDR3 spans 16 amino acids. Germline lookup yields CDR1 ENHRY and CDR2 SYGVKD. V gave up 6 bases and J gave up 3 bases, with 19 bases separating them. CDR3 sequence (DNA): TGTGCCATCAGAGCCTCGGCAGGAGGAAGGACAGATACGCAGTATTTT. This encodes CAIRASAGGRTDTQYF.

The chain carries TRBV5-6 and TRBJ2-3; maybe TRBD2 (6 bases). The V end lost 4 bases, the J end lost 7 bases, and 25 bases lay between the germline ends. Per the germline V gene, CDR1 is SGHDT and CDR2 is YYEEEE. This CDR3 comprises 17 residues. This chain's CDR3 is CASSRRASVSLSHTQYF. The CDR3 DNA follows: TGTGCCAGCAGCCGGCGGGCTAGCGTGTCCCTGTCGCATACGCAGTATTTT.

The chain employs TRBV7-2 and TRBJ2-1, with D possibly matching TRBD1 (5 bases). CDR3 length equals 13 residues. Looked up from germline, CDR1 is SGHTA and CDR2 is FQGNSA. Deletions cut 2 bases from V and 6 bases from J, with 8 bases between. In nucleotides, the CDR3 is TGTGCCAGCAGCTTATTAGGGGCCAATGAGCAGTTCTTC. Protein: CASSLLGANEQFF.

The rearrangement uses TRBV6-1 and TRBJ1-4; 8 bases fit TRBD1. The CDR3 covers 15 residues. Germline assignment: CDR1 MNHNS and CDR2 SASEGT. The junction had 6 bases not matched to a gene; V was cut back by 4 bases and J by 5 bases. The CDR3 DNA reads TGTGCCAGCAGTGCGTGGACAGGGCCGAATGAAAAACTGTTTTTT. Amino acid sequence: CASSAWTGPNEKLFF.

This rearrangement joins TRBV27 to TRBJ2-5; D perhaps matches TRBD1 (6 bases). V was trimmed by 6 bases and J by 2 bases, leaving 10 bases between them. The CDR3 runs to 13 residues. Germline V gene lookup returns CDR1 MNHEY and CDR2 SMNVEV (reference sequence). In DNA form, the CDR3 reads TGTGCCAGCAGCCAGGGGTATCAAGAGACCCAGTACTTC. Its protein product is CASSQGYQETQYF.

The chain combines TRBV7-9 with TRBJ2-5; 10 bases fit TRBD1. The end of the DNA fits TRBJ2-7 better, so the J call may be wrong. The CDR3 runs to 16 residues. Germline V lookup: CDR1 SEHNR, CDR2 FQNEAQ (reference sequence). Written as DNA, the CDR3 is TGTGCCAGCAGCTTAAAAGGGACAGGGGCCTCCTACGAGCAGTACTTC. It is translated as CASSLKGTGASYEQYF.

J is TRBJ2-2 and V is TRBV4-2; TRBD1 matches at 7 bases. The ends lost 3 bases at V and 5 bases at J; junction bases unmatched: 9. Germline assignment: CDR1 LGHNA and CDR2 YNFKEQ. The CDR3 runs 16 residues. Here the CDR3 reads CASSHRQGEGTGELFF. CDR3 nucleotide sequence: TGTGCCAGCAGCCACCGACAGGGCGAGGGGACCGGGGAGCTGTTTTTT.

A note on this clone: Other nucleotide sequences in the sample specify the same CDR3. The CDR3 spells CASSQGDTQYF. The CDR3 nucleotides are TGTGCCAGCTCTCAGGGGGATACGCAGTATTTT. This chain uses TRBV18 with TRBJ2-3; a weak D match, TRBD1 (6 bases). CDR1 KGHSH and CDR2 LQKENI come from the germline V gene. The CDR3 totals 11 residues. Trimming shortened V by 6 bases and J by 6 bases, and 7 bases separated the two germline ends. Full variable domain (missing parts from reference TRBV18 and TRBJ2-3): NAGVMQNPRHLVRRRGQEARLRCSPMKGHSHVYWYRQLPEEGLKFMVYLQKENIIDESGMPKERFSAEFPKEGPSILRIQQVVRGDSAAYFCASSQGDTQYFGPGTRLTVL.

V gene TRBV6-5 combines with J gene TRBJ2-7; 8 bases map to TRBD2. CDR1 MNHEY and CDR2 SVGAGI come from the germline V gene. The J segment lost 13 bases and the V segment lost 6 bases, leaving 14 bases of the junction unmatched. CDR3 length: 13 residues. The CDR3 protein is CASSSGGGQGQYF. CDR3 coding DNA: TGTGCCAGCAGCTCCGGGGGGGGGCAGGGTCAATACTTC.

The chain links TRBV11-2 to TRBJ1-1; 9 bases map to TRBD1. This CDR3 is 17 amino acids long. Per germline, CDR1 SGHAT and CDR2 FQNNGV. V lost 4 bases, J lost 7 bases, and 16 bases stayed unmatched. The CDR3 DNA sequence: TGTGCCAGCAGCTCGGTAAGAGGGACAGGGATAGACGGTGAAGCTTTCTTT. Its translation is CASSSVRGTGIDGEAFF.

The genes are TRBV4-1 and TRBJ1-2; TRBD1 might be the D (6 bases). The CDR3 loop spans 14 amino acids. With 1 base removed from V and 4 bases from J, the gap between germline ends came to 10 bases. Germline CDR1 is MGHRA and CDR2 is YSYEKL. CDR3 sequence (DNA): TGCGCCAGCAGCCAAGCAGGGGCGGTCTATGGCTACACCTTC. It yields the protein CASSQAGAVYGYTF.

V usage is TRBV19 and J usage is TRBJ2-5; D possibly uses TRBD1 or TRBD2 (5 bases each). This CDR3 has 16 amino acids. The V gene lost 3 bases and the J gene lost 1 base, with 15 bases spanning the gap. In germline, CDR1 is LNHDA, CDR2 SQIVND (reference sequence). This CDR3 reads CASSMRAGMGQETQYF. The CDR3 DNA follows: TGTGCCAGTAGTATGCGGGCAGGGATGGGCCAAGAGACCCAGTACTTC.

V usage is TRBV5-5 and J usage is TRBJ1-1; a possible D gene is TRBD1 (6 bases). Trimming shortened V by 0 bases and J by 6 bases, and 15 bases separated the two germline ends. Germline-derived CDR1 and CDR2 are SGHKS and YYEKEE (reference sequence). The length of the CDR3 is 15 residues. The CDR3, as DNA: TGTGCCAGCAGCTTGGACCAGGGGCCTTGGGCTGAAGCTTTCTTT. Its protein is CASSLDQGPWAEAFF.

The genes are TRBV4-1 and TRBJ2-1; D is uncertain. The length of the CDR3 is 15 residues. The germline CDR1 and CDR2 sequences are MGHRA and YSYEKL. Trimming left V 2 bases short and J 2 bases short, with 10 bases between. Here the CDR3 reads CASSQTLEPYNEQFF. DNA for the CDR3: TGCGCCAGCAGCCAAACCCTAGAACCCTACAATGAGCAGTTCTTC.

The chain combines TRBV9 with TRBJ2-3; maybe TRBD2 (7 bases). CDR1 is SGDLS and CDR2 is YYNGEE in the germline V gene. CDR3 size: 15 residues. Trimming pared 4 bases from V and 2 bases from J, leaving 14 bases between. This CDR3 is CASSWGGSPTDTQYF. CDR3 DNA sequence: TGTGCCAGCAGCTGGGGGGGCTCCCCCACAGATACGCAGTATTTT.

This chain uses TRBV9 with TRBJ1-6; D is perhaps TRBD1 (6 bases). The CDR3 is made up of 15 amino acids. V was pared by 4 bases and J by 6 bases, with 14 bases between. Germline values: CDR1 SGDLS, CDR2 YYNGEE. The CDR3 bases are TGTGCCAGCAGCCTCCGGACAGACAGTAATTCACCCCTCCACTTT. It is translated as CASSLRTDSNSPLHF.

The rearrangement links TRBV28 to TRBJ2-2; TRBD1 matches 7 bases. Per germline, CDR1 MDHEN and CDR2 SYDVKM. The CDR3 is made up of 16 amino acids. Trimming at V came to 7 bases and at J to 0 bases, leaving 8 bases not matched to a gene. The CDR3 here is CASILAGTANTGELFF. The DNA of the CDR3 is TGTGCCAGCATCCTAGCTGGGACAGCGAACACCGGGGAGCTGTTTTTT.

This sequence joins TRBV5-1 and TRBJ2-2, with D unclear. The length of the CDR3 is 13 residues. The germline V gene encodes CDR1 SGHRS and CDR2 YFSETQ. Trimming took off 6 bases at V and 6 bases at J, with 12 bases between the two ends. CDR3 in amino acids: CASTNPAAGELFF. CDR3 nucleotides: TGCGCCAGCACAAACCCCGCCGCCGGGGAGCTGTTTTTT. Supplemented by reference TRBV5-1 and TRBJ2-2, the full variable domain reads KAGVTQTPRYLIKTRGQQVTLSCSPISGHRSVSWYQQTPGQGLQFLFEYFSETQRNKGNFPGRFSGRQFSNSRSEMNVSTLELGDSALYLCASTNPAAGELFFGEGSRLTVL.

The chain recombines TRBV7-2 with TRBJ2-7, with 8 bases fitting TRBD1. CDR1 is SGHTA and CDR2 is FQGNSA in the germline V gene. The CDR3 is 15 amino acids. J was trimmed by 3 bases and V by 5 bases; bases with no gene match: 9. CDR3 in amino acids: CASSLQTGTGYEQYF. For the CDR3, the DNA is TGTGCCAGCAGCCTGCAAACCGGGACAGGCTACGAGCAGTACTTC.